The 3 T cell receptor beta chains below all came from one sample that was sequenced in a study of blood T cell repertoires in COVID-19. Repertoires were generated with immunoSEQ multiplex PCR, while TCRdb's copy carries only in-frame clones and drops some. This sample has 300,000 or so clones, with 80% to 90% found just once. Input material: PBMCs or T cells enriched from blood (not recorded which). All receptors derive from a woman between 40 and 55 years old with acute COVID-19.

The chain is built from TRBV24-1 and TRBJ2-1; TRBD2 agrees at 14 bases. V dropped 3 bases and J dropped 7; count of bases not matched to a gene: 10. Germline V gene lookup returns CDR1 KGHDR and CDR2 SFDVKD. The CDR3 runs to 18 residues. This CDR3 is CATSDPPGGTSGSNEQFF. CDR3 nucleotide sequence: TGTGCCACCAGTGATCCCCCGGGCGGGACTAGCGGGAGTAATGAGCAGTTCTTC.

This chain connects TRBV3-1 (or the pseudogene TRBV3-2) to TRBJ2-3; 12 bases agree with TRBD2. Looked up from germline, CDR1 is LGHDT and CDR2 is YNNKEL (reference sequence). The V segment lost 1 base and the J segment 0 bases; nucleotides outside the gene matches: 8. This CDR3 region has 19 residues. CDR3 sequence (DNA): TGTGCCAGCAGCCAAGTAAGGCTAGCGGGAGGGCCGAGCACAGATACGCAGTATTTT. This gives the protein CASSQVRLAGGPSTDTQYF.

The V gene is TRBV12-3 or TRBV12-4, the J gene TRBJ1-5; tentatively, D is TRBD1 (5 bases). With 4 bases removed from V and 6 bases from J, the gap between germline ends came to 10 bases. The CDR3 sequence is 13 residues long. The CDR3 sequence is CASSSRVRQPQHF. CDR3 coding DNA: TGTGCCAGCAGTTCCAGGGTTCGTCAGCCCCAGCATTTT.